This T cell receptor (beta chain) was recovered during a study of technical replicates of blood from a few donors. Germline CDR1 reads LNHDA; CDR2 reads SQIVND (reference sequence). The J segment lost 11 bases and the V segment lost 6 bases, leaving 9 bases of the junction unmatched. The CDR3 extends over 13 amino acids. Clones were sequenced by immunoSEQ multiplex PCR, and TCRdb holds only the in-frame ones, with some missing. The repertoire consists of some 70,000 clones, with about 89% occurring once and the leading ten covering 4.5% to 5%. Sequencing was carried out using PBMCs. This sequence joins TRBV19 and TRBJ1-5, with 8 positions matching TRBD1. The source of this sequence is a human donor in good health. Some clones in this sample may be carry-over from other donors' samples. CDR3 region: CASSPNRGSAQHF. Written as DNA, the CDR3 is TGTGCCAGTAGCCCTAACAGGGGGTCGGCCCAGCATTTT. The whole variable domain, remainder taken from reference TRBV19 and TRBJ1-5, is DGGITQSPKYLFRKEGQNVTLSCEQNLNHDAMYWYRQDPGQGLRLIYYSQIVNDFQKGDIAEGYSVSREKKESFPLTVTSAQKNPTAFYLCASSPNRGSAQHFGDGTRLSIL.